This entry lists 6 T cell receptor beta chains sequenced from one sample in a study of blood T cell repertoires in COVID-19. Libraries were prepared by immunoSEQ multiplex PCR; TCRdb keeps only in-frame clonotypes and omits some of them. The table has about 210,000 clones, roughly 79% seen once. Sequencing input: PBMCs or T cells enriched from blood (not recorded which). The source of these receptors is a woman in her forties or fifties with acute COVID-19.

J is TRBJ2-5 and V is TRBV18; D not resolved. The CDR3 covers 13 residues. The V and J ends lost 4 bases and 2 bases respectively, with 8 bases between them. CDR1 is KGHSH and CDR2 is LQKENI in the germline V gene. For the CDR3, the DNA is TGTGCCAGCTCACTCTCCTTACAAGAGACCCAGTACTTC. Amino acids: CASSLSLQETQYF.

This chain links TRBV27 with TRBJ1-5; 8 bases align to TRBD1. V lost 5 bases to trimming and J lost 5 bases; unmatched junction nucleotides: 11. The CDR3 is 16 residues long. The germline V gene encodes CDR1 MNHEY and CDR2 SMNVEV (reference sequence). The CDR3 region is CASSPRTGWTDQPQHF. CDR3 nucleotide sequence: TGTGCCAGCAGTCCCCGGACAGGGTGGACAGATCAGCCCCAGCATTTT.

This clone was picked up a small number of times. This rearrangement joins TRBV19 to TRBJ2-1; TRBD1 agrees at 8 bases. From germline, CDR1 is LNHDA and CDR2 SQIVND (reference sequence). Trimming cost V 10 bases and J 2 bases; bases outside gene matches: 7. CDR3 length: 14 amino acids. This CDR3 reads CATKDRVAYNEQFF. DNA for the CDR3: TGTGCCACCAAGGACAGGGTAGCCTACAATGAGCAGTTCTTC. The whole variable domain, filled in from reference TRBV19 and TRBJ2-1, reads DGGITQSPKYLFRKEGQNVTLSCEQNLNHDAMYWYRQDPGQGLRLIYYSQIVNDFQKGDIAEGYSVSREKKESFPLTVTSAQKNPTAFYLCATKDRVAYNEQFFGPGTRLTVL.

The chain combines TRBV30 with TRBJ2-1; TRBD2 aligns across 13 bases. The ends lost 2 bases at V and 7 bases at J; junction bases unmatched: 5. The CDR3 contains 15 residues. CDR1 is GTSNPN, CDR2 SVGIG, per germline (reference sequence). CDR3 nucleotide sequence: TGTGCCTGGAGTTCCGGGACTAGCGGGAATAATGAGCAGTTCTTC. Protein product: CAWSSGTSGNNEQFF. The entire variable domain, with the rest obtained from reference TRBV30 and TRBJ2-1, is as follows: SQTIHQWPATLVQPVGSPLSLECTVEGTSNPNLYWYRQAAGRGLQLLFYSVGIGQISSEVPQNLSASRPQDRQFILSSKKLLLSDSGFYLCAWSSGTSGNNEQFFGPGTRLTVL.

V and J are TRBV10-3 and TRBJ2-5; 7 nucleotides agree with TRBD2. CDR3 length equals 13 residues. The J segment lost 5 bases and the V segment lost 4 bases, leaving 4 bases of the junction unmatched. Germline CDR1 reads ENHRY; CDR2 reads SYGVKD. The CDR3 region has the DNA TGTGCCATCAGTGGGGGAGGGCCTGAGACCCAGTACTTC. Protein product: CAISGGGPETQYF.

The chain links TRBV27 to TRBJ2-2; the D is unclear. This CDR3 is 16 amino acids long. The germline CDR1 and CDR2 sequences are MNHEY and SMNVEV (reference sequence). Trimming stripped 5 bases from V and 5 bases from J, with 18 bases between. DNA of the CDR3: TGTGCCAGCAGTCGAACCTCCCGTAGTCGTACCGGGGAGCTGTTTTTT. It translates to CASSRTSRSRTGELFF.